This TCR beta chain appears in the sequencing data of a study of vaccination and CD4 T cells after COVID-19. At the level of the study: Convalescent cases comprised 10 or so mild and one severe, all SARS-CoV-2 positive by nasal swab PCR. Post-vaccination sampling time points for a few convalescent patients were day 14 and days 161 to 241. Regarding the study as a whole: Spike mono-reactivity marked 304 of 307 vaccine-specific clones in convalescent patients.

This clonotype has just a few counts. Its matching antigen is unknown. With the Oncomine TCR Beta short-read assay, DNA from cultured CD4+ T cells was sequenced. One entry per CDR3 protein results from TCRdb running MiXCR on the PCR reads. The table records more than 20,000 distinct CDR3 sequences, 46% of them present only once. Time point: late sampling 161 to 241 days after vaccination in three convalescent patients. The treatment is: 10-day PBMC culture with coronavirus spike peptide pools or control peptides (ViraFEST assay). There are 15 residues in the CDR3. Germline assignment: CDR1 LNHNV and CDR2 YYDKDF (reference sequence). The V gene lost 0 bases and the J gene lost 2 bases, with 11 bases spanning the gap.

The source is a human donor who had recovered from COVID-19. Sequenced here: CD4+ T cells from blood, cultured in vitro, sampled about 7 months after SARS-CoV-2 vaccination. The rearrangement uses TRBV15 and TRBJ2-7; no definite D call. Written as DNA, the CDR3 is TGTGCCACCAGCAGAGATCCCCATGATGCCTACGAGCAGTACTTC. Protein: CATSRDPHDAYEQYF.